A selection of T cell receptor beta chains follows, all from one sample in a study of T cell changes during pregnancy in multiple sclerosis. Some clones are missing from TCRdb's copy, which holds only in-frame ones; the method was immunoSEQ multiplex PCR. The sample lists roughly 79,000 clones; under 95% were seen once. Source: CD4+ T cells from peripheral blood mononuclear cells, taken before pregnancy. The receptor source for this set is a female donor with multiple sclerosis, enrolled in a pregnancy study. The CDR3 runs from the conserved cysteine through the conserved F or W. D genes are given only for firm matches. Only part of the rows carry a size: once, few, many, or a class if the clone is expanded.

V gene: TRBV14; D gene: TRBD1; J gene: TRBJ1-2; clone size: -; CDR3 protein: CASSHRGRAGYTF; CDR3 DNA: TGTGCCAGCAGCCACAGGGGGCGGGCTGGCTACACCTTC
V gene: TRBV5-5; D gene: TRBD1; J gene: TRBJ1-5; clone size: -; CDR3 protein: CASSSQGGVQPQHF; CDR3 DNA: TGTGCCAGCAGCTCACAGGGGGGGGTTCAGCCCCAGCATTTT
V gene: TRBV28; D gene: -; J gene: TRBJ2-7; clone size: -; CDR3 protein: CASSLQAYEQYF; CDR3 DNA: TGTGCCAGCAGTCTACAGGCTTACGAGCAGTACTTC
V gene: TRBV5-6; D gene: -; J gene: TRBJ2-2; clone size: -; CDR3 protein: CASNHPRQQNTGELFF; CDR3 DNA: TGTGCCAGCAACCATCCCCGACAGCAGAACACCGGGGAGCTGTTTTTT
V gene: TRBV19; D gene: TRBD2; J gene: TRBJ2-1; clone size: -; CDR3 protein: CASSKRGTYNEQFF; CDR3 DNA: TGTGCCAGTAGTAAGCGGGGGACTTACAATGAGCAGTTCTTC
V gene: TRBV18; D gene: TRBD2; J gene: TRBJ2-5; clone size: -; CDR3 protein: CASSLRELATTETQYF; CDR3 DNA: TGTGCCAGCTCATTACGGGAACTAGCGACGACGGAGACCCAGTACTTC
V gene: TRBV7-2; D gene: TRBD2; J gene: TRBJ2-1; clone size: -; CDR3 protein: CASSLGRGLAGYNEQFF; CDR3 DNA: TGTGCCAGCAGCTTGGGCCGGGGACTAGCGGGATACAATGAGCAGTTCTTC
V gene: TRBV5-4; D gene: -; J gene: TRBJ2-7; clone size: -; CDR3 protein: CASSWSPRDEQYF; CDR3 DNA: TGTGCCAGCAGCTGGTCCCCACGGGACGAGCAGTACTTC
V gene: TRBV18; D gene: -; J gene: TRBJ2-1; clone size: -; CDR3 protein: CASSPPSLLEQFF; CDR3 DNA: TGTGCCAGCTCACCACCTTCCCTTCTTGAGCAGTTCTTC
V gene: TRBV19; D gene: -; J gene: TRBJ1-1; clone size: -; CDR3 protein: CASTRPPGEAFF; CDR3 DNA: TGTGCCAGTACCAGACCCCCAGGGGAAGCTTTCTTT
V gene: TRBV9; D gene: TRBD1; J gene: TRBJ1-2; clone size: once; CDR3 protein: CASSIGTGLAGYTF; CDR3 DNA: TGTGCCAGCAGCATTGGGACAGGGCTCGCTGGCTACACCTTC
V gene: TRBV7-2; D gene: TRBD2; J gene: TRBJ2-3; clone size: -; CDR3 protein: CASSADWTSSPSTDTQYF; CDR3 DNA: TGTGCCAGCAGCGCAGACTGGACTAGCTCTCCTAGCACAGATACGCAGTATTTT
V gene: TRBV4-3; D gene: TRBD1; J gene: TRBJ1-2; clone size: -; CDR3 protein: CASSQAGGRYGYTF; CDR3 DNA: TGCGCCAGCAGCCAAGCAGGGGGACGCTATGGCTACACCTTC
V gene: TRBV9; D gene: -; J gene: TRBJ2-3; clone size: -; CDR3 protein: CASSPFSEFRADTQYF; CDR3 DNA: TGTGCCAGCAGCCCCTTTTCTGAGTTCAGGGCAGATACGCAGTATTTT
V gene: TRBV18; D gene: TRBD1; J gene: TRBJ1-5; clone size: -; CDR3 protein: CASSQQGQIPNQPQHF; CDR3 DNA: TGTGCCAGCTCTCAACAGGGACAGATCCCCAATCAGCCCCAGCATTTT
V gene: TRBV19; D gene: TRBD1; J gene: TRBJ1-2; clone size: -; CDR3 protein: CASSTSQQGVEGYTF; CDR3 DNA: TGTGCCAGTAGTACCTCACAACAGGGGGTAGAAGGCTACACCTTC
V gene: TRBV19; D gene: TRBD1; J gene: TRBJ2-2; clone size: -; CDR3 protein: CASSINRGNTGELFF; CDR3 DNA: TGTGCCAGTAGTATAAACAGGGGGAACACCGGGGAGCTGTTTTTT
V gene: TRBV1; D gene: -; J gene: TRBJ1-1; clone size: -; CDR3 protein: CTSSQDSRQGRTEAFF; CDR3 DNA: TGCACCAGCAGCCAAGATAGCAGACAGGGGAGGACTGAAGCTTTCTTT
V gene: TRBV28; D gene: -; J gene: TRBJ2-6; clone size: -; CDR3 protein: CASSLQHSGANVLTF; CDR3 DNA: TGTGCCAGCAGCCTACAGCACTCTGGGGCCAACGTCCTGACTTTC
V gene: TRBV9; D gene: -; J gene: TRBJ2-1; clone size: once; CDR3 protein: CASSVVGGSYNEQFF; CDR3 DNA: TGTGCCAGCAGCGTAGTCGGGGGCTCCTACAATGAGCAGTTCTTC
V gene: TRBV18; D gene: TRBD1; J gene: TRBJ2-5; clone size: -; CDR3 protein: CASSPNRGSQETQYF; CDR3 DNA: TGTGCCAGCTCACCAAACAGGGGATCCCAAGAGACCCAGTACTTC
V gene: TRBV28; D gene: -; J gene: TRBJ2-1; clone size: once; CDR3 protein: CASSSLGSPSYNEQFF; CDR3 DNA: TGTGCCAGCAGTTCCCTCGGTAGCCCCTCCTACAATGAGCAGTTCTTC
V gene: TRBV14; D gene: -; J gene: TRBJ2-1; clone size: once; CDR3 protein: CASSQRGEQFF; CDR3 DNA: TGTGCCAGCAGCCAACGGGGGGAGCAGTTCTTC
V gene: TRBV6-4; D gene: TRBD2; J gene: TRBJ2-2; clone size: -; CDR3 protein: CASTYLARTSANLRTGELFF; CDR3 DNA: TGTGCCAGCACCTACCTCGCCCGGACTAGCGCGAACTTACGGACCGGGGAGCTGTTTTTT
V gene: TRBV4-1; D gene: -; J gene: TRBJ2-7; clone size: -; CDR3 protein: CASSQNPASRSYEQYF; CDR3 DNA: TGCGCCAGCAGCCAAAACCCGGCTAGCCGATCCTACGAGCAGTACTTC
V gene: TRBV7-2; D gene: TRBD1; J gene: TRBJ2-1; clone size: -; CDR3 protein: CASSSGQDSYNEQFF; CDR3 DNA: TGTGCCAGCAGCTCGGGACAGGACTCCTACAATGAGCAGTTCTTC
V gene: TRBV5-6; D gene: -; J gene: TRBJ1-2; clone size: -; CDR3 protein: CASTLGGYYGYTF; CDR3 DNA: TGTGCCAGCACCCTTGGAGGATACTATGGCTACACCTTC
V gene: TRBV29-1; D gene: TRBD1; J gene: TRBJ1-1; clone size: -; CDR3 protein: CSSNRGLGTEAFF; CDR3 DNA: TGCAGCTCAAACAGGGGGCTGGGGACTGAAGCTTTCTTT
V gene: TRBV27; D gene: TRBD1; J gene: TRBJ1-2; clone size: -; CDR3 protein: CASSPIVRRDRADYGYTF; CDR3 DNA: TGTGCCAGCAGCCCAATTGTCCGCCGGGACAGGGCTGACTATGGCTACACCTTC
V gene: TRBV5-6; D gene: -; J gene: TRBJ1-2; clone size: -; CDR3 protein: CASSITGYGYTF; CDR3 DNA: TGTGCCAGCAGCATAACAGGTTATGGCTACACCTTC
V gene: TRBV11-1; D gene: -; J gene: TRBJ2-3; clone size: -; CDR3 protein: CASSRGGASPTTDTQYF; CDR3 DNA: TGTGCCAGCAGCCGAGGGGGAGCTTCTCCCACCACGGATACGCAGTATTTT
V gene: TRBV2; D gene: TRBD2; J gene: TRBJ2-3; clone size: few; CDR3 protein: CASSDPGGAGDTQYF; CDR3 DNA: TGTGCCAGCAGTGACCCCGGGGGGGCTGGGGATACGCAGTATTTT